These 26 T cell receptor beta chains came from one sample sequenced in a study of cytomegalovirus exposure and HLA in healthy donors. The PCR had 60 Vbeta and 13 Jbeta primers. Assay used: immunoSEQ multiplex PCR; TCRdb lists only in-frame clones, some missing. The table for this sample gives some 120,000 clones. Sequenced sample: PBMCs. All receptors derive from a woman aged 55 to 70 in good health and CMV-seronegative.

The chain carries TRBV7-2 and TRBJ2-1, with a tentative D call TRBD2 (6 bases). Germline V lookup: CDR1 SGHTA, CDR2 FQGNSA. Trimming cost V 1 base and J 7 bases, with 20 bases left between them. The CDR3 loop spans 17 amino acids. The CDR3 is CASSLDVPGAYRNEQFF. CDR3 in DNA: TGTGCCAGCAGCTTAGATGTCCCGGGAGCCTACAGGAATGAGCAGTTCTTC.

The chain joins TRBV28 to TRBJ2-2; possibly TRBD1 for D (5 bases). This CDR3 comprises 14 residues. V gave up 5 bases and J gave up 4 bases, with 11 bases separating them. Looked up from germline, CDR1 is MDHEN and CDR2 is SYDVKM. The CDR3 sequence is CASSHRFVTGELFF. CDR3 DNA sequence: TGTGCCAGCAGTCACAGGTTCGTCACCGGGGAGCTGTTTTTT.

The genes are TRBV30 and TRBJ1-2; D gene uncertain. The CDR3 has 13 residues. The V end was cut by 1 base, the J end by 2 bases, with 8 bases between. Germline assignment: CDR1 GTSNPN and CDR2 SVGIG (reference sequence). CDR3 sequence (DNA): TGTGCCTGGAGTGACCAGGAAAACTATGGCTACACCTTC. Amino acids: CAWSDQENYGYTF.

This rearrangement joins TRBV6-5 to TRBJ2-7, with TRBD2 matching 9 bases. Germline V gene data show CDR1 as MNHEY and CDR2 as SVGAGI. CDR3 size: 15 residues. V gave up 0 bases and J gave up 3 bases; unmatched junction bases: 3. CDR3 amino acids: CASSYSASGNYEQYF. The CDR3 nucleotides read TGTGCCAGCAGTTACTCGGCTAGCGGGAACTACGAGCAGTACTTC.

The CDR3: CARYWSQGGGYTF. The CDR3 DNA is TGCGCCCGCTATTGGTCGCAGGGCGGTGGCTACACCTTC. The chain recombines TRBV23-1 with TRBJ1-2; possibly TRBD1 for D (5 bases). TRBV23-1 is identified as an open reading frame with a role that is uncertain. V was shortened by 11 bases and J by 7 bases, with 20 bases between the two germline ends. This CDR3 comprises 13 residues.

The chain uses TRBV27 and TRBJ2-3, with TRBD1 matching over 8 bases. J gave up 7 bases and V 5 bases, and 8 bases lay outside the gene matches. This CDR3 spans 14 amino acids. In germline, CDR1 is MNHEY, CDR2 SMNVEV (reference sequence). CDR3 sequence (DNA): TGTGCCAGCAGTCCCGGGACAGGAAGGAATACGCAGTATTTT. Translated: CASSPGTGRNTQYF.

CDR3 DNA: TGTGCCAGCAGTGAATCAGGGTTTATCTATGGCTACACCTTC. Translation gives CASSESGFIYGYTF. This chain connects TRBV2 to TRBJ1-2, with D perhaps TRBD1 (5 bases). CDR1 is SNHLY and CDR2 is FYNNEI in the germline V gene. Trimming shortened V by 2 bases and J by 4 bases, and 11 bases separated the two germline ends. The CDR3 length is 14 residues.

The genes are TRBV7-6 and TRBJ1-4; TRBD1 might be the D (5 bases). V lost 1 base, J lost 5 bases, and 14 bases lay in between. The CDR3 runs 16 residues. CDR1 and CDR2 (germline): SGHVS, FNYEAQ. The chain's CDR3 is CASSLGSLRTNEKLFF. The DNA for the CDR3 is TGTGCCAGCAGCTTAGGGAGTCTCAGGACAAATGAAAAACTGTTTTTT.

J is TRBJ1-6 and V is TRBV25-1; D uncertain. Germline CDR1 MGHDK, CDR2 SYGVNS. V was cut by 5 bases and J by 7 bases, with 6 bases left in between. The CDR3 has 12 residues. The DNA of the CDR3 is TGTGCCAGCAGTTCGCGAAATTCACCCCTCCACTTT. The encoded protein is CASSSRNSPLHF.

This rearrangement joins TRBV7-9 to TRBJ2-1; 14 bases are shared with TRBD2. The CDR3 loop spans 18 amino acids. Germline CDR1 is SEHNR and CDR2 is FQNEAQ (reference sequence). J gave up 0 bases and V 1 base, and 2 bases lay outside the gene matches. This chain's CDR3 is CASSLGLAGGSSYNEQFF. Written as DNA, the CDR3 is TGTGCCAGCAGCTTAGGACTAGCGGGAGGGAGCTCCTACAATGAGCAGTTCTTC.

This sequence joins TRBV6-5 and TRBJ1-2; maybe TRBD1 (6 bases). CDR3 size: 13 residues. Per germline, CDR1 MNHEY and CDR2 SVGAGI. V lost 2 bases, J lost 2 bases, and 6 bases lay in between. The CDR3 DNA follows: TGTGCCAGCAGTTACGGACAGAACTATGGCTACACCTTC. Translating gives CASSYGQNYGYTF.

CDR3 nucleotide sequence: TGTGCCAGCAGTCGGGACACCTACAATGAGCAGTTCTTC. This gives the protein CASSRDTYNEQFF. The chain has TRBV2 and TRBJ2-1; D is possibly TRBD1 (6 bases). This CDR3 has 13 amino acids. Per germline, CDR1 SNHLY and CDR2 FYNNEI. V lost 5 bases and J 2 bases, leaving 7 bases between the germline ends.

The V gene is TRBV5-1, the J gene TRBJ2-3; 10 bases line up with TRBD1. The ends lost 5 bases at V and 4 bases at J; junction bases unmatched: 7. This CDR3 is built from 15 residues. Germline loops: CDR1 SGHRS, CDR2 YFSETQ. The CDR3 loop is CASRSRTGGADTQYF. The CDR3 bases are TGCGCCAGCAGATCCCGGACAGGGGGAGCAGATACGCAGTATTTT.

V and J are TRBV29-1 and TRBJ2-3; 14 positions agree with TRBD2. V lost 7 bases to trimming and J lost 3 bases; unmatched junction nucleotides: 9. The V gene's germline CDR1 is SQVTM and CDR2 ANQGSEA. CDR3 length: 16 residues. The CDR3 spells CSASGLAGGGTDTQYF. DNA of the CDR3: TGCAGCGCTAGCGGACTAGCGGGAGGAGGTACAGATACGCAGTATTTT.

The V and J genes are TRBV5-4 and TRBJ2-1; D perhaps matches TRBD1 (6 bases). V lost 4 bases and J 0 bases, leaving 11 bases between the germline ends. The CDR3 consists of 15 residues. CDR1 and CDR2 (germline): SGHNT, YYREEE (reference sequence). CDR3 amino acids: CASSQGFGSYNEQFF. The DNA of the CDR3 is TGTGCCAGCAGCCAGGGGTTTGGCTCCTACAATGAGCAGTTCTTC.

The chain combines TRBV7-8 with TRBJ2-5; 10 positions agree with TRBD1. The DNA end is more similar to TRBJ2-7, so the J call may be wrong. The CDR3 is made up of 15 amino acids. Germline CDR1 SGHVS, CDR2 FQNEAQ. The CDR3 nucleotides read TGTGCCAGCAGCCAACCGGGACAGGGGACCTACGAGCAGTACTTC. It translates to CASSQPGQGTYEQYF.

The gene calls are TRBV27 and TRBJ2-5; 8 bases fit TRBD2. The CDR3 totals 17 residues. V was clipped by 11 bases and J by 0 bases; unmatched bases: 17. Germline V gene sequence: CDR1 MNHEY, CDR2 SMNVEV (reference sequence). CDR3 region: CAGEVASGPSYQETQYF. In DNA, the CDR3 is TGTGCCGGGGAAGTGGCTAGCGGGCCCTCGTACCAAGAGACCCAGTACTTC.

The genes are TRBV7-8 and TRBJ1-2; the D is unclear. There are 13 residues in the CDR3. The germline gives CDR1 SGHVS, CDR2 FQNEAQ. V dropped 6 bases and J dropped 5 bases, with 13 bases sitting between them. The chain's CDR3 is CASSPTPGYGYTF. The CDR3 nucleotides read TGTGCCAGCAGTCCCACGCCGGGTTATGGCTACACCTTC.

As for this clone: The sample has other DNA sequences that encode this CDR3 too. This rearrangement joins TRBV20-1 to TRBJ1-5; D is perhaps TRBD1 (5 bases). V lost 2 bases, J lost 6 bases, and 5 bases lay in between. From germline, CDR1 is DFQATT and CDR2 SNEGSKA (reference sequence). The CDR3 extends over 11 amino acids. Written as DNA, the CDR3 is TGCAGTGCTAGAAGGGGTCAGCCCCAGCATTTT. Encoded protein: CSARRGQPQHF.

The chain links TRBV19 to TRBJ2-1, with D maybe TRBD2 (7 bases). Germline assignment: CDR1 LNHDA and CDR2 SQIVND (reference sequence). The V gene lost 3 bases and the J gene lost 1 base, with 13 bases spanning the gap. The CDR3 covers 16 residues. The CDR3 here is CASSIGGGASYNEQFF. The DNA of the CDR3 is TGTGCCAGTAGTATTGGTGGGGGGGCGTCCTACAATGAGCAGTTCTTC. Combining the CDR3 with reference TRBV19 and TRBJ2-1 gives the whole variable domain DGGITQSPKYLFRKEGQNVTLSCEQNLNHDAMYWYRQDPGQGLRLIYYSQIVNDFQKGDIAEGYSVSREKKESFPLTVTSAQKNPTAFYLCASSIGGGASYNEQFFGPGTRLTVL.

The rearrangement links TRBV7-9 to TRBJ1-4; 9 positions agree with TRBD1. V dropped 5 bases and J dropped 7; count of bases not matched to a gene: 2. The CDR3 runs 13 residues. The germline V gene encodes CDR1 SEHNR and CDR2 FQNEAQ (reference sequence). Here the CDR3 DNA reads TGTGCCAGCAGCCCGGGACAGGGTGAAAAACTGTTTTTT. It translates to CASSPGQGEKLFF.

V usage is TRBV28 and J usage is TRBJ2-1; 12 bases agree with TRBD2. This CDR3 contains 14 residues. V lost 5 bases and J lost 8; bases outside the gene matches: 4. The germline V gene encodes CDR1 MDHEN and CDR2 SYDVKM. The CDR3 region is CASSQGLAGYEQFF. In nucleotides, the CDR3 is TGTGCCAGCAGTCAAGGACTAGCGGGATATGAGCAGTTCTTC.

The chain has TRBV13 and TRBJ1-1, with a possible D match to TRBD1 (6 bases). From germline, CDR1 is PRHDT and CDR2 FYEKMQ (reference sequence). The CDR3 has 22 amino acids. The germline V and J ends were trimmed by 5 bases and 0 bases, with 34 bases remaining between them. The CDR3 protein is CASSPPRKTLQGGARMNTEAFF. In nucleotides, the CDR3 is TGTGCCAGCAGCCCCCCCCGGAAAACTTTACAGGGAGGGGCACGCATGAACACTGAAGCTTTCTTT.

This chain uses TRBV28 with TRBJ2-7, with TRBD1 as a possible D gene (8 bases). The V gene's germline CDR1 is MDHEN and CDR2 SYDVKM. The V gene lost 6 bases and the J gene lost 0 bases, with 21 bases spanning the gap. This CDR3 has 17 residues. CDR3 residues: CASRDTAGDRSSYEQYF. DNA of the CDR3: TGTGCCAGCAGGGATACGGCGGGGGACAGGAGCTCCTACGAGCAGTACTTC. Complete variable domain (other parts from reference TRBV28 and TRBJ2-7): DVKVTQSSRYLVKRTGEKVFLECVQDMDHENMFWYRQDPGLGLRLIYFSYDVKMKEKGDIPEGYSVSREKKERFSLILESASTNQTSMYLCASRDTAGDRSSYEQYFGPGTRLTVT.

The chain is built from TRBV11-1 and TRBJ2-7; TRBD2 matches 11 bases. CDR1 is SGHAT, CDR2 FQDESV, per germline (reference sequence). The CDR3 has 14 amino acids. Trimming removed 3 bases from V and 5 bases from J; junction bases left unmatched: 3. This chain's CDR3 is CASSFSGGADEQYF. CDR3 in DNA: TGTGCCAGCAGCTTTAGCGGGGGGGCCGACGAGCAGTACTTC.

This rearrangement joins TRBV7-9 to TRBJ1-5; 7 positions match TRBD1. In germline, CDR1 is SEHNR, CDR2 FQNEAQ (reference sequence). The CDR3 is 14 residues long. The V and J ends lost 3 bases and 3 bases, in that order; junction bases with no gene match: 2. CDR3 loop: CASSFGQVNQPQHF. The CDR3 DNA follows: TGTGCCAGCAGCTTTGGACAGGTCAATCAGCCCCAGCATTTT.